A single sample gave rise to the 7 T cell receptor beta chains below, sequenced in a study of PD-L1 blockade in urothelial cancer. Time point: pretreatment peripheral blood. Sequenced by immunoSEQ multiplex PCR; TCRdb stores in-frame clones only, minus some. This sample has 50,000 or so clones, with around four fifths found just once. The sample was PBMCs, taken around atezolizumab (anti-PD-L1) treatment. These receptors all come from a man in his fifties or sixties with urothelial cancer.

This clone occurred once. The gene calls are TRBV27 and TRBJ2-5; D gene ambiguous. CDR1 and CDR2 (germline): MNHEY, SMNVEV (reference sequence). The length of the CDR3 is 13 residues. Trimming stripped 2 bases from V and 10 bases from J, with 14 bases between. CDR3 residues: CASSLARSRDQYF. Here the CDR3 DNA reads TGTGCCAGCAGTTTAGCTCGATCAAGAGACCAGTACTTC.

This clone was recorded a few times. This chain connects TRBV6-5 to TRBJ2-5; D is perhaps TRBD1 (5 bases). V lost 2 bases and J lost 5, with 12 bases in between. There are 14 residues in the CDR3. Germline values: CDR1 MNHEY, CDR2 SVGAGI. CDR3 loop: CASSYRQPGETQYF. CDR3 DNA: TGTGCCAGCAGTTACAGGCAGCCAGGGGAGACCCAGTACTTC.

The rearrangement uses TRBV29-1 and TRBJ1-2, with a possible D match to TRBD1 (6 bases). Trimming left V 3 bases short and J 3 bases short, with 20 bases between. The CDR3 runs to 16 residues. The germline gives CDR1 SQVTM, CDR2 ANQGSEA. DNA of the CDR3: TGCAGCGTTGATGACCTTATTCAGGGGTTGGACTATGGCTACACCTTC. Amino acids: CSVDDLIQGLDYGYTF.

The chain employs TRBV5-1 and TRBJ1-4, with 8 bases identical to TRBD1. This CDR3 region has 18 residues. With 4 bases clipped from V and 3 bases from J, the junction kept 14 bases outside the gene matches. The germline CDR1 and CDR2 sequences are SGHRS and YFSETQ. The CDR3 nucleotides are TGCGCCAGCAGCCCTGGGACAGGTTGGGTGTGGGCTAATGAAAAACTGTTTTTT. This gives the protein CASSPGTGWVWANEKLFF.

J is TRBJ2-5 and V is TRBV18, with 11 bases lining up with TRBD1. The CDR3 length is 15 residues. V dropped 5 bases and J dropped 5; count of bases not matched to a gene: 7. Germline V gives CDR1 KGHSH, CDR2 LQKENI. DNA for the CDR3: TGTGCCAGCTCATCTCCGGGACAGGGGGGCGAGACCCAGTACTTC. This codes for CASSSPGQGGETQYF.

This chain joins TRBV6-1 and TRBJ1-6; TRBD1 agrees at 8 bases. Germline assignment: CDR1 MNHNS and CDR2 SASEGT. The CDR3 runs 15 residues. V lost 10 bases and J lost 7; bases outside the gene matches: 12. The CDR3 DNA reads TGTGCCAACGGGGCGACAGGGGCGTTGAATTCACCCCTCCACTTT. Protein sequence: CANGATGALNSPLHF.

The chain joins TRBV13 to TRBJ2-7; 7 bases fit TRBD2. V trimming: 0 bases; J trimming: 0 bases; junction bases outside the gene matches: 5. Per the germline V gene, CDR1 is PRHDT and CDR2 is FYEKMQ (reference sequence). The CDR3 is made up of 16 amino acids. The DNA of the CDR3 is TGTGCCAGCAGCTTAGGCCTACGCGGGAGCTCCTACGAGCAGTACTTC. As protein: CASSLGLRGSSYEQYF.